Presented here are 14 T cell receptor beta chains from one specimen sequenced in a study of blood T cell repertoires in COVID-19. Produced via immunoSEQ multiplex PCR; TCRdb's table is partial and in-frame only. The repertoire holds 50,000 to 65,000 clones, with 80% to 90% as singletons. The sample comprised peripheral blood. These receptors were taken from a man aged 40-49 years with acute or convalescent COVID-19.

The chain recombines TRBV19 with TRBJ2-5; perhaps TRBD2 as D (6 bases). The germline V and J ends were trimmed by 3 bases and 5 bases, with 22 bases remaining between them. The CDR3 has 17 amino acids. Germline CDR1 is LNHDA and CDR2 is SQIVND (reference sequence). Written as DNA, the CDR3 is TGTGCCAGTAGTATTAGAGAAAGGGGTGGCCGGGGGGAGACCCAGTACTTC. It is translated as CASSIRERGGRGETQYF.

DNA for the CDR3: TGTGCCAGCAGCCTAGGGGACCGGGAGGGCCATGAGCAGTTCTTC. Protein product: CASSLGDREGHEQFF. This rearrangement joins TRBV7-8 to TRBJ2-1; 8 bases are shared with TRBD2. CDR1 and CDR2 from the germline V gene are SGHVS and FQNEAQ. Trimming cost V 5 bases and J 8 bases; bases outside gene matches: 11. This CDR3 contains 15 residues.

V usage is TRBV3-1 (or the pseudogene TRBV3-2) and J usage is TRBJ1-3; TRBD1 is a possible D gene (5 bases). Trimming pared 3 bases from V and 0 bases from J, leaving 15 bases between. From germline, CDR1 is LGHDT and CDR2 YNNKEL (reference sequence). The length of the CDR3 is 17 residues. CDR3 in DNA: TGTGCCAGCAGCCACCTGACCAGGGCGCGCTCTGGAAACACCATATATTTT. This gives the protein CASSHLTRARSGNTIYF.

This clone showed up just a few times. This rearrangement joins TRBV6-5 to TRBJ2-7; 7 bases are a match to TRBD1. Germline assignment: CDR1 MNHEY and CDR2 SVGAGI. This CDR3 spans 13 amino acids. The V and J ends lost 0 bases and 7 bases, in that order; junction bases with no gene match: 3. The CDR3 DNA sequence: TGTGCCAGCAGTTACTCGGGCAGGGGGGAGCAGTACTTC. As protein: CASSYSGRGEQYF.

This chain's CDR3 is CASRWGGQAYGYTF. Written as DNA, the CDR3 is TGTGCCAGCAGATGGGGGGGCCAGGCCTATGGCTACACCTTC. The V and J genes are TRBV6-5 and TRBJ1-2; D might be TRBD1 (6 bases). Germline CDR1 MNHEY, CDR2 SVGAGI. The V end was cut by 6 bases, the J end by 4 bases, with 15 bases between. The CDR3 runs to 14 residues.

The rearrangement uses TRBV12-3 or TRBV12-4 and TRBJ1-2; tentatively, D is TRBD1 (5 bases). CDR3 length equals 13 residues. V was trimmed by 7 bases and J by 4 bases, leaving 13 bases between them. The CDR3 DNA reads TGTGCCAGCACTCAAGGGGTTAGCTATGGCTACACCTTC. This translates into CASTQGVSYGYTF.

V and J are TRBV7-2 and TRBJ2-7; TRBD2 might be the D (5 bases). The CDR3 contains 14 residues. The ends were cut back, 1 base at V and 9 bases at J, with 16 bases in the middle. The germline V gene has CDR1 SGHTA and CDR2 FQGNSA. CDR3 sequence: CASSLGRIPLRQYF. As DNA, the CDR3 is TGTGCCAGCAGCTTAGGGAGGATACCCCTAAGGCAGTACTTC.

This chain joins TRBV19 and TRBJ1-1; weak D call: TRBD1 (5 bases). CDR1 is LNHDA and CDR2 is SQIVND in the germline V gene (reference sequence). The CDR3 totals 13 residues. Deletions cut 9 bases from V and 7 bases from J, with 18 bases between. The CDR3 DNA reads as TGTGCCAGCTCCAAAGCACGGGGGGATGAAGCTTTCTTT. Amino acid sequence: CASSKARGDEAFF. Supplemented by reference TRBV19 and TRBJ1-1, the full variable domain reads DGGITQSPKYLFRKEGQNVTLSCEQNLNHDAMYWYRQDPGQGLRLIYYSQIVNDFQKGDIAEGYSVSREKKESFPLTVTSAQKNPTAFYLCASSKARGDEAFFGQGTRLTVV.

The chain combines TRBV11-2 with TRBJ2-5; possibly TRBD2 for D (7 bases). V gave up 2 bases and J gave up 7 bases, with 11 bases separating them. Germline V CDR1 and CDR2: SGHAT, FQNNGV. The CDR3 sequence is 13 residues long. Here the CDR3 DNA reads TGTGCCAGCAGCTTACACAGGGAGGGGACCCAGTACTTC. This sequence encodes CASSLHREGTQYF. Variable domain in full (rest from reference TRBV11-2 and TRBJ2-5): EAGVAQSPRYKIIEKRQSVAFWCNPISGHATLYWYQQILGQGPKLLIQFQNNGVVDDSQLPKDRFSAERLKGVDSTLKIQPAKLEDSAVYLCASSLHREGTQYFGPGTRLLVL.

The chain links TRBV11-3 to TRBJ2-1; possible D gene TRBD2, 6 bases. CDR1 is SGHNT, CDR2 YENEEA, per germline. The CDR3 is 15 residues long. The V gene lost 5 bases and the J gene lost 6 bases, with 17 bases spanning the gap. CDR3 sequence (DNA): TGTGCCAGCAGCCTGAGTCTCGGGGGTAGCAATGAGCAGTTCTTC. It is translated as CASSLSLGGSNEQFF.

This chain joins TRBV6-5 and TRBJ2-7; D ambiguous. This CDR3 contains 15 residues. Germline V gene lookup returns CDR1 MNHEY and CDR2 SVGAGI. Trimming left V 10 bases short and J 5 bases short, with 24 bases between. Here the CDR3 reads CATIRAGSANDEQYF. CDR3 bases: TGTGCCACCATAAGAGCCGGGTCAGCCAACGACGAGCAGTACTTC.

The chain couples TRBV11-2 to TRBJ2-5, with TRBD2 matching 11 bases. This CDR3 has 16 amino acids. Per germline, CDR1 SGHAT and CDR2 FQNNGV. V shed 2 bases and J 2 bases; nucleotides not matched to a gene: 4. The CDR3 loop reads CASSLRGLAEQETQYF. The CDR3 nucleotides are TGTGCCAGCAGCTTAAGGGGACTAGCGGAACAAGAGACCCAGTACTTC.

This rearrangement joins TRBV7-8 to TRBJ1-2; 7 nucleotides line up with TRBD1. The J segment lost 5 bases and the V segment lost 0 bases, leaving 9 bases of the junction unmatched. The germline V gene encodes CDR1 SGHVS and CDR2 FQNEAQ. The CDR3 covers 16 residues. The CDR3 coding sequence is TGTGCCAGCAGCTTAGCCGGGACAGTAGATAGTTATGGCTACACCTTC. This translates into CASSLAGTVDSYGYTF.

The V call is TRBV7-9, the J call TRBJ2-7; weak D call: TRBD1 (5 bases). V was clipped by 5 bases and J by 2 bases, with 19 bases between them. The CDR3 is 16 amino acids. Germline CDR1 and CDR2: SEHNR and FQNEAQ (reference sequence). CDR3 DNA sequence: TGTGCCAGCAGCCCACATACAGGAGAACAGACCTACGAGCAGTACTTC. It is translated as CASSPHTGEQTYEQYF. Full variable domain (rest looked up from reference TRBV7-9 and TRBJ2-7): DTGVSQNPRHKITKRGQNVTFRCDPISEHNRLYWYRQTLGQGPEFLTYFQNEAQLEKSRLLSDRFSAERPKGSFSTLEIQRTEQGDSAMYLCASSPHTGEQTYEQYFGPGTRLTVT.